This T cell receptor (beta chain) emerged from a study of blood T cell repertoires in COVID-19. The overall study: The origin of the acute and convalescent COVID-19 samples was the United States, Italy and Spain. T cells, B-cell-depleted T cells, or PBMCs provided the cDNA or gDNA that served as material.

The CDR3 contains 13 residues. V was shortened by 3 bases and J by 7 bases, with 13 bases between the two germline ends. Germline CDR1 reads DFQATT; CDR2 reads SNEGSKA (reference sequence). Clones were read by immunoSEQ multiplex PCR, and TCRdb kept only the in-frame ones, dropping some. Here the sample spans approximately 250,000 clones, about nine tenths being singletons. The receptor comes from a woman aged 55 to 70 who had recovered from COVID-19. Sequencing was done on a sample of peripheral blood. V and J are TRBV20-1 and TRBJ1-5; D remains ambiguous. Here the CDR3 DNA reads TGCAGTGCTAGTTCCCCGAGAAGCCAGCCCCAGCATTTT. Translated: CSASSPRSQPQHF.